These 30 T cell receptor beta chains were sequenced from one sample in a study of blood T cell repertoires in COVID-19 (dated by TCRdb to about 2020). Libraries came from the immunoSEQ multiplex PCR assay. The clones in this table, taken by TCRdb from immuneACCESS, are in-frame only. Not every clone is retained; where verified, under half of the shortfall comes from an unresolved V gene, and the cause of the rest is unknown. Within this sample are approximately 52,000 clones, with roughly 87% of them counted one time only. The ten largest clones represent 2.5% to 3.5% of the sample. What was sequenced was peripheral blood. The receptor set was obtained from a human donor in a cohort sampled during active COVID-19.

The V call is TRBV18, the J call TRBJ2-3; 12 positions match TRBD2. The V segment lost 6 bases and the J segment 4 bases; nucleotides outside the gene matches: 11. The CDR3 covers 17 residues. From germline, CDR1 is KGHSH and CDR2 LQKENI. The CDR3 region is CASSHRTSGIVPDTQYF. For the CDR3, the DNA is TGTGCCAGCTCGCATAGGACTAGCGGGATAGTACCAGATACGCAGTATTTT.

The chain uses TRBV5-6 and TRBJ2-3, with TRBD2 matching over 11 bases. Germline CDR1 is SGHDT and CDR2 is YYEEEE. V lost 5 bases to trimming and J lost 3 bases; unmatched junction nucleotides: 5. The CDR3 extends over 15 amino acids. The CDR3 DNA reads TGTGCCAGCAGTTTGACTAGCGGGACGACAGATACGCAGTATTTT. Its protein is CASSLTSGTTDTQYF.

This clone has more than one count but fewer than ten. V is TRBV30 and J is TRBJ2-2; the match to TRBD1 covers 10 bases. The CDR3 covers 15 residues. Germline trimming cut 2 bases from V and 7 bases from J; bases unmatched to any gene: 7. CDR1 is GTSNPN and CDR2 is SVGIG in the germline V gene (reference sequence). CDR3 nucleotide sequence: TGTGCCTGGAGTCGTGACAGGGGGCAAAACGGGGAGCTGTTTTTT. As protein: CAWSRDRGQNGELFF.

V gene TRBV7-3 combines with J gene TRBJ2-1; 7 positions agree with TRBD1. The germline gives CDR1 SGHTA, CDR2 FQGTGA. The CDR3 sequence is 13 residues long. Trimming at V came to 5 bases and at J to 5 bases, leaving 3 bases not matched to a gene. CDR3 sequence: CASSNTGDNEQFF. CDR3 nucleotide sequence: TGTGCCAGCAGCAACACAGGGGACAATGAGCAGTTCTTC.

The chain couples TRBV7-2 to TRBJ2-7, with D tentatively TRBD2 (5 bases). This CDR3 is 16 amino acids long. In germline, CDR1 is SGHTA, CDR2 FQGNSA. V lost 0 bases to trimming and J lost 0 bases, with 12 bases between them. The CDR3 region has the DNA TGTGCCAGCAGCTTAGCGCCTAGCCCTAGCTCCTACGAGCAGTACTTC. It codes for CASSLAPSPSSYEQYF.

This chain uses TRBV5-1 with TRBJ2-7, with 16 bases that match TRBD2. The CDR3 contains 18 residues. After removal of 6 bases from V and 4 bases from J, the junction contained 13 bases not matched to a gene. Germline loops: CDR1 SGHRS, CDR2 YFSETQ. CDR3 sequence (DNA): TGCGCCAGCACCCCCGGGACTAGCGGGAGGGCCCTCGGGTACGAGCAGTACTTC. Its translation is CASTPGTSGRALGYEQYF.

The J gene is TRBJ2-1, the V gene TRBV28, with 16 positions matching TRBD2. CDR1 and CDR2 from the germline V gene are MDHEN and SYDVKM. With 3 bases clipped from V and 4 bases from J, the junction kept 12 bases outside the gene matches. The CDR3 extends over 20 amino acids. The CDR3 sequence: CASSFPPGLAGGQDYNEQFF. The DNA of the CDR3 is TGTGCCAGCAGTTTTCCCCCGGGACTAGCGGGAGGGCAGGATTACAATGAGCAGTTCTTC.

This sequence joins TRBV10-3 and TRBJ2-3, with TRBD2 matching 7 bases. Unmatched junction bases numbered 11, after V lost 10 bases and J lost 1 base. The CDR3 consists of 15 residues. In germline, CDR1 is ENHRY, CDR2 SYGVKD. The CDR3 nucleotides are TGTGCCACCACCGGAGGAGCGGGGCGCACAGATACGCAGTATTTT. Protein: CATTGGAGRTDTQYF.

V usage is TRBV29-1 and J usage is TRBJ1-2; 7 positions match TRBD1. Germline CDR1 and CDR2: SQVTM and ANQGSEA. CDR3 length equals 13 residues. The ends lost 6 bases at V and 3 bases at J; junction bases unmatched: 7. The CDR3 spells CSVAWDSDYGYTF. The CDR3 DNA is TGCAGCGTGGCTTGGGACAGTGACTATGGCTACACCTTC.

V and J are TRBV5-1 and TRBJ1-2; a possible D gene is TRBD1 (6 bases). This CDR3 is built from 17 residues. The V end was cut by 6 bases, the J end by 6 bases, with 27 bases between. Germline CDR1 and CDR2: SGHRS and YFSETQ. The CDR3 DNA reads TGCGCCAGCACTTCGGGGGGCGGACAGATCGAAAAGAATGGCTACACCTTC. It is translated as CASTSGGGQIEKNGYTF.

This sequence joins TRBV5-4 and TRBJ2-7; D unresolved. In germline, CDR1 is SGHNT, CDR2 YYREEE (reference sequence). CDR3 size: 13 residues. Trimming pared 0 bases from V and 6 bases from J, leaving 10 bases between. Here the CDR3 DNA reads TGTGCCAGCAGCTTGGGAGAGGTGGGCGAGCAGTACTTC. Its protein is CASSLGEVGEQYF.

V and J are TRBV2 and TRBJ1-2, with 12 bases aligning to TRBD1. CDR3 size: 14 residues. Germline CDR1 and CDR2: SNHLY and FYNNEI. The V segment lost 5 bases and the J segment 7 bases; nucleotides outside the gene matches: 5. The CDR3 region has the DNA TGTGCCAGCAGTCGGGACAGGGGGCTGGGTGGCTACACCTTC. This gives the protein CASSRDRGLGGYTF.

J is TRBJ1-1 and V is TRBV9; weak D call: TRBD1 (5 bases). Looked up from germline, CDR1 is SGDLS and CDR2 is YYNGEE. V dropped 0 bases and J dropped 6 bases, with 12 bases sitting between them. The CDR3 runs to 14 residues. CDR3 region: CASSVAGQGSEAFF. The CDR3 DNA sequence: TGTGCCAGCAGCGTAGCTGGGCAGGGTTCTGAAGCTTTCTTT. Looking up the rest from reference TRBV9 and TRBJ1-1 gives the full variable domain: DSGVTQTPKHLITATGQRVTLRCSPRSGDLSVYWYQQSLDQGLQFLIQYYNGEERAKGNILERFSAQQFPDLHSELNLSSLELGDSALYFCASSVAGQGSEAFFGQGTRLTVV.

The rearrangement uses TRBV18 and TRBJ2-1, with 9 bases fitting TRBD1. The CDR3 has 16 residues. The germline V gene has CDR1 KGHSH and CDR2 LQKENI. Unmatched junction bases numbered 10, after V lost 3 bases and J lost 7 bases. For the CDR3, the DNA is TGTGCCAGCTCACCGCTTGGACAGGGGCGAGGGAATGAGCAGTTCTTC. It encodes CASSPLGQGRGNEQFF.

This clone appeared once. The CDR3: CASSIGLAGGVGETQYF. CDR3 bases: TGTGCCAGTAGTATAGGACTAGCGGGAGGAGTCGGTGAGACCCAGTACTTC. The rearrangement links TRBV19 to TRBJ2-5; 13 bases fit TRBD2. The CDR3 has 17 amino acids. Per germline, CDR1 LNHDA and CDR2 SQIVND (reference sequence). V shed 1 base, J shed 5 bases, and the junction held 7 bases outside the gene matches. The whole variable domain, filled in from reference TRBV19 and TRBJ2-5, reads DGGITQSPKYLFRKEGQNVTLSCEQNLNHDAMYWYRQDPGQGLRLIYYSQIVNDFQKGDIAEGYSVSREKKESFPLTVTSAQKNPTAFYLCASSIGLAGGVGETQYFGPGTRLLVL.

The rearrangement uses TRBV10-2 and TRBJ2-1; D gene ambiguous. The CDR3 loop spans 12 amino acids. Germline V gene lookup returns CDR1 WSHSY and CDR2 SAAADI. The V gene lost 6 bases and the J gene lost 5 bases, with 8 bases spanning the gap. The CDR3 DNA reads as TGCGCCAGCAGGGCTGGCAACAATGAGCAGTTCTTC. It yields the protein CASRAGNNEQFF.

This sequence joins TRBV24-1 and TRBJ1-1; D is unresolved. V lost 5 bases, J lost 1 base, and 10 bases lay in between. The CDR3 totals 14 residues. The germline gives CDR1 KGHDR, CDR2 SFDVKD. The CDR3 region is CATSVIPRNTEAFF. The DNA of the CDR3 is TGTGCCACCAGTGTAATCCCCAGGAACACTGAAGCTTTCTTT.

This chain uses TRBV27 with TRBJ2-7; TRBD2 agrees at 9 bases. The CDR3 spans 14 residues. V was clipped by 3 bases and J by 2 bases; unmatched bases: 2. Germline V gene lookup returns CDR1 MNHEY and CDR2 SMNVEV (reference sequence). The CDR3 protein is CASSFSGSTYEQYF. CDR3 nucleotide sequence: TGTGCCAGCAGTTTTAGCGGGAGCACCTACGAGCAGTACTTC.

This chain uses TRBV5-1 with TRBJ2-1; 7 bases map to TRBD1. This CDR3 region has 13 residues. The V gene end was trimmed by 6 bases and the J gene end by 6 bases; junction bases not matched to a gene: 6. Per the germline V gene, CDR1 is SGHRS and CDR2 is YFSETQ. The CDR3 coding sequence is TGCGCCAGCAAGACAGGGAAGGTCAATGAGCAGTTCTTC. Its translation is CASKTGKVNEQFF.

This chain uses TRBV9 with TRBJ2-3, with D possibly TRBD1 on 6 matching bases. The CDR3 is 13 amino acids. V was trimmed by 4 bases and J by 6 bases, leaving 12 bases between them. Germline CDR1 reads SGDLS; CDR2 reads YYNGEE. This CDR3 is CASSFLQGDTQYF. The CDR3 DNA reads as TGTGCCAGCAGCTTTCTTCAGGGGGATACGCAGTATTTT.

This clone was counted a single time. V and J are TRBV5-4 and TRBJ2-7, with 9 positions matching TRBD2. After removal of 3 bases from V and 7 bases from J, the junction contained 14 bases not matched to a gene. This CDR3 is 16 amino acids long. Looked up from germline, CDR1 is SGHNT and CDR2 is YYREEE (reference sequence). The CDR3 sequence: CASSWGGSGRIGEQYF. The CDR3 nucleotides are TGTGCCAGCAGCTGGGGCGGGAGCGGGAGGATCGGAGAGCAGTACTTC.

The chain joins TRBV15 to TRBJ1-4; 7 bases match TRBD1. CDR1 is LNHNV, CDR2 YYDKDF, per germline (reference sequence). This CDR3 region has 15 residues. V was pared by 0 bases and J by 8 bases, with 6 bases of the junction left unmatched. The CDR3 bases are TGTGCCACCAGCAGAGATGACAGGGCAGGGGAAAAACTGTTTTTT. This encodes CATSRDDRAGEKLFF.

V usage is TRBV15 and J usage is TRBJ1-4; D is undetermined. Trimming left V 1 base short and J 4 bases short, with 4 bases between. This CDR3 comprises 13 residues. Germline V lookup: CDR1 LNHNV, CDR2 YYDKDF (reference sequence). CDR3 DNA sequence: TGTGCCACCAGCAGAGCCTATAATGAAAAACTGTTTTTT. This translates into CATSRAYNEKLFF. The full variable domain, its missing parts supplied by reference TRBV15 and TRBJ1-4, is DAMVIQNPRYQVTQFGKPVTLSCSQTLNHNVMYWYQQKSSQAPKLLFHYYDKDFNNEADTPDNFQSRRPNTSFCFLDIRSPGLGDTAMYLCATSRAYNEKLFFGSGTQLSVL.

V gene TRBV2 combines with J gene TRBJ2-6; weak D call: TRBD1 (6 bases). Germline CDR1 SNHLY, CDR2 FYNNEI. The CDR3 contains 15 residues. V was shortened by 11 bases and J by 2 bases, with 16 bases between the two germline ends. The CDR3 region is CASYGRGAGANVLTF. CDR3 nucleotide sequence: TGTGCCTCCTATGGCAGGGGCGCTGGGGCCAACGTCCTGACTTTC.

This chain links TRBV11-2 with TRBJ1-2; D is uncertain. The V gene lost 1 base and the J gene lost 4 bases, with 13 bases spanning the gap. The CDR3 runs 15 residues. CDR1 is SGHAT, CDR2 FQNNGV, per germline. CDR3 DNA: TGTGCCAGCAGCTTAGCTTCAGGCGCCCCCTATGGCTACACCTTC. Amino acids: CASSLASGAPYGYTF.

The chain couples TRBV6-1 to TRBJ1-2, with D possibly TRBD1 on 5 matching bases. Germline V gene data show CDR1 as MNHNS and CDR2 as SASEGT. The CDR3 is 14 amino acids. V was trimmed by 1 base and J by 6 bases, leaving 12 bases between them. This CDR3 is CASSEGTSTNGYTF. The CDR3 DNA reads as TGTGCCAGCAGTGAAGGGACATCTACTAATGGCTACACCTTC.

V gene TRBV7-2 combines with J gene TRBJ2-3, with D uncertain. Germline-derived CDR1 and CDR2 are SGHTA and FQGNSA. V lost 2 bases and J 2 bases, leaving 11 bases between the germline ends. This CDR3 is 15 amino acids long. The CDR3 sequence: CASSLLTGYTDTQYF. The CDR3 nucleotides read TGTGCCAGCAGCTTACTTACCGGTTACACAGATACGCAGTATTTT. Full variable domain (remainder filled in from reference TRBV7-2 and TRBJ2-3): GAGVSQSPSNKVTEKGKDVELRCDPISGHTALYWYRQSLGQGLEFLIYFQGNSAPDKSGLPSDRFSAERTGGSVSTLTIQRTQQEDSAVYLCASSLLTGYTDTQYFGPGTRLTVL.

The chain is built from TRBV7-2 and TRBJ1-1; D unclear. Germline V lookup: CDR1 SGHTA, CDR2 FQGNSA. The CDR3 sequence is 14 residues long. The V and J ends lost 6 bases and 3 bases respectively, with 14 bases between them. CDR3 residues: CASRIRVRDTEAFF. CDR3 bases: TGTGCCAGCAGAATACGGGTCCGGGACACTGAAGCTTTCTTT.

The CDR3 reads CASSPIPGQGAGANVLTF. The CDR3 DNA is TGTGCCAGCAGCCCAATACCGGGACAGGGGGCTGGGGCCAACGTCCTGACTTTC. The rearrangement joins TRBV7-3 to TRBJ2-6; 11 bases are shared with TRBD1. Looked up from germline, CDR1 is SGHTA and CDR2 is FQGTGA. J was trimmed by 2 bases and V by 5 bases; bases with no gene match: 8. The CDR3 is 18 amino acids.

The chain recombines TRBV7-6 with TRBJ1-6; TRBD1 is a possible D gene (6 bases). This CDR3 spans 13 amino acids. Germline CDR1 SGHVS, CDR2 FNYEAQ. The V end was cut by 8 bases, the J end by 5 bases, with 10 bases between. DNA of the CDR3: TGTGCCAGCTCTCGGACAGATAATTCACCCCTCCACTTT. Translation gives CASSRTDNSPLHF.